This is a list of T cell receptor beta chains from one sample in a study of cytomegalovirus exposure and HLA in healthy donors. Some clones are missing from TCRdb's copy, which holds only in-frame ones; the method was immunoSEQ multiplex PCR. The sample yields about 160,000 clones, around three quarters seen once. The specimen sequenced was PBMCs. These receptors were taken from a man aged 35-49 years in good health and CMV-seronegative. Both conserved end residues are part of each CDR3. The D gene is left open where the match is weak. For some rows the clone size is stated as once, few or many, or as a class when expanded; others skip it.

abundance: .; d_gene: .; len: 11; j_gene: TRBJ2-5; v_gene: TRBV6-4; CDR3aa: CASSAGETQYF; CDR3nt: TGCGCCAGCAGTGCGGGGGAGACCCAGTACTTC
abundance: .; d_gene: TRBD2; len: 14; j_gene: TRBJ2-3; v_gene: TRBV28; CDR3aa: CASSTREWADTQYF; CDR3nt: TGTGCCAGCAGTACGCGGGAGTGGGCAGATACGCAGTATTTT
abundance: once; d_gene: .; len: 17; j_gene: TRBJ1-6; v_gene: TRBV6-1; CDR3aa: CASSEAGGISYNSPLHF; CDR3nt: TGTGCCAGCAGTGAAGCCGGCGGGATCTCCTATAATTCACCCCTCCACTTT
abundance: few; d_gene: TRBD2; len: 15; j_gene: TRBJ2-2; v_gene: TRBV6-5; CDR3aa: CASSPLAGVGGELFF; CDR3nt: TGTGCCAGCAGCCCACTAGCGGGAGTCGGTGGGGAGCTGTTTTTT
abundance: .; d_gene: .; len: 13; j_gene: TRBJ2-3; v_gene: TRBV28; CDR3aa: CASSLVPSQGAYF; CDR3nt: TGTGCCAGCAGTTTAGTCCCCAGCCAAGGGGCGTATTTT
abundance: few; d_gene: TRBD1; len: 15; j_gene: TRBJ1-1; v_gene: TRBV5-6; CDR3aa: CASSPDRAPNTEAFF; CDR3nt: TGTGCCAGCAGCCCCGACAGGGCCCCGAACACTGAAGCTTTCTTT
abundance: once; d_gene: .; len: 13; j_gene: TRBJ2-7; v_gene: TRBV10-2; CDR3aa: CATRPGESYEQYF; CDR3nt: TGCGCAACCCGGCCGGGAGAAAGCTACGAGCAGTACTTC
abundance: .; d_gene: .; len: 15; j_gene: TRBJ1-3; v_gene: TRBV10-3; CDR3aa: CAISEPLSSGNTIYF; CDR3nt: TGTGCCATCAGTGAGCCTCTCTCCTCTGGAAACACCATATATTTT
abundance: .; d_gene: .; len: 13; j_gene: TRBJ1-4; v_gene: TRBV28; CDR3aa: CASGGDSNEKLFF; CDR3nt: TGTGCCAGCGGGGGCGACTCTAATGAAAAACTGTTTTTT
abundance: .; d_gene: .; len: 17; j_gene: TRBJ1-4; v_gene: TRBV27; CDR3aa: CASSPLGTSRQNEKLFF; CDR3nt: TGTGCCAGCAGTCCCCTGGGGACATCTAGACAAAATGAAAAACTGTTTTTT
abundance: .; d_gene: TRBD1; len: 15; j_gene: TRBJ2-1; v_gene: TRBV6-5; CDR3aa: CASSPEGTGWNEQFF; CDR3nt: TGTGCCAGCAGTCCCGAAGGGACAGGATGGAATGAGCAGTTCTTC
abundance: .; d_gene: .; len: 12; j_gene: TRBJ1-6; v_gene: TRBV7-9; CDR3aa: CASSDDRSPLHF; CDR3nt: TGTGCCAGCAGCGACGACAGATCACCCCTCCACTTT
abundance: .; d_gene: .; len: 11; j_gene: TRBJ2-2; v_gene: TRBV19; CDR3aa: CASLNTGELFF; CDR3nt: TGTGCCAGCCTGAACACCGGGGAGCTGTTTTTT
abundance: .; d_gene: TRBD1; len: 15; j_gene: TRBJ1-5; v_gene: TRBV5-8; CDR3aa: CASSSQGVSNQPQHF; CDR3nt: TGTGCCAGCAGTTCTCAGGGGGTTAGCAATCAGCCCCAGCATTTT
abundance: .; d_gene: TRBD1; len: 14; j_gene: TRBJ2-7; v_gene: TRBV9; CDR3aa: CASSVGQGAYEQYF; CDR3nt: TGTGCCAGCAGCGTAGGACAGGGGGCTTACGAGCAGTACTTC
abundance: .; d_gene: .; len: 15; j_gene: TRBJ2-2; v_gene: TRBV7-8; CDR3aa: CASSPGVAAFGELFF; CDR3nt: TGTGCCAGCAGCCCCGGGGTAGCGGCTTTCGGGGAGCTGTTTTTT
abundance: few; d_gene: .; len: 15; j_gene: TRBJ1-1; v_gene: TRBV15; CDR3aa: CATSRVGGPSTEAFF; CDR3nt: TGTGCCACCAGCAGAGTAGGGGGTCCGAGCACTGAAGCTTTCTTT
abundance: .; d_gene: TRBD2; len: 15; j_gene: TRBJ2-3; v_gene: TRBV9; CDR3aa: CASSTREGRTDTQYF; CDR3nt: TGTGCCAGCAGTACGCGGGAGGGCCGAACAGATACGCAGTATTTT
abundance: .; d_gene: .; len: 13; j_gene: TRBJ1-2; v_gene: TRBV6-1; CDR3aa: CASSEGGGTPYTF; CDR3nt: TGTGCCAGCAGTGAAGGTGGAGGGACGCCCTACACCTTC
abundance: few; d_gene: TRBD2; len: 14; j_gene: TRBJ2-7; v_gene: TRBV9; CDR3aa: CASSVEGSGSVQYF; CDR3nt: TGTGCCAGCAGCGTAGAGGGTAGCGGGAGTGTGCAGTACTTC
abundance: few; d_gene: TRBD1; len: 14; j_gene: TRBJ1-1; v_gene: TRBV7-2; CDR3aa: CASSWEDRATEAFF; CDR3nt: TGTGCCAGCAGCTGGGAGGACAGGGCAACTGAAGCTTTCTTT
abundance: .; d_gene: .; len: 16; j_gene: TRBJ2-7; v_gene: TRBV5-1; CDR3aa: CASSLDRPTGFPEQYF; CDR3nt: TGCGCCAGCAGCTTGGATCGACCAACAGGGTTTCCCGAGCAGTACTTC
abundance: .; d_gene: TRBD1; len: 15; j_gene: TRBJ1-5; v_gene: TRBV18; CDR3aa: CASSQGQGANQPQHF; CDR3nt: TGTGCCAGCTCCCAGGGACAGGGGGCGAATCAGCCCCAGCATTTT
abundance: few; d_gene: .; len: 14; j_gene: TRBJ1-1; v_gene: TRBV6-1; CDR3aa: CASSPRTANTEAFF; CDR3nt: TGTGCCAGCAGTCCCCGGACAGCCAACACTGAAGCTTTCTTT
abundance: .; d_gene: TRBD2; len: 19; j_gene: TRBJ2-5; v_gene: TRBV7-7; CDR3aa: CASSKVTSGQKRGQETQYF; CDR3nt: TGTGCCAGCAGTAAAGTGACTAGCGGGCAAAAGCGGGGGCAAGAGACCCAGTACTTC
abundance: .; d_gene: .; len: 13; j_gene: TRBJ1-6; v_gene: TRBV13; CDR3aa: CASKEGGNSPLHF; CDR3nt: TGTGCCAGCAAGGAGGGTGGGAATTCACCCCTCCACTTT
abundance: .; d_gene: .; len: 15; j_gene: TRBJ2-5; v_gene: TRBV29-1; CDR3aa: CSVDPLEGARETQYF; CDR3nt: TGCAGCGTTGACCCCCTGGAGGGGGCCCGAGAGACCCAGTACTTC
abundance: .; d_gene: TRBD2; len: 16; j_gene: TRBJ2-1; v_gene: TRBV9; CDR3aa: CASSLTGLAGYNEQFF; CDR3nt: TGTGCCAGCAGCCTAACGGGACTAGCGGGTTACAATGAGCAGTTCTTC
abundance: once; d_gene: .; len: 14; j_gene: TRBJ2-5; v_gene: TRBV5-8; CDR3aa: CASSLRGYQETQYF; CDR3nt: TGTGCCAGCAGCCTCAGGGGTTACCAAGAGACCCAGTACTTC
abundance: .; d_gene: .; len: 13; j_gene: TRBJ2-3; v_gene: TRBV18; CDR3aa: CASSNRAEDTQYF; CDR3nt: TGTGCCAGCTCTAACAGGGCTGAGGATACGCAGTATTTT
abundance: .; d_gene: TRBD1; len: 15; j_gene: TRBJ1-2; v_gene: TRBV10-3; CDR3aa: CAIRTDHTGGDGYTF; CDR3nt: TGTGCCATCAGAACCGACCATACAGGGGGCGACGGCTACACCTTC
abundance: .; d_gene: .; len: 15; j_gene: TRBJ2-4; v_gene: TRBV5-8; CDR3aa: CASITLGGSKNSQYF; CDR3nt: TGTGCCAGCATCACTCTAGGGGGATCCAAAAACAGTCAGTACTTC
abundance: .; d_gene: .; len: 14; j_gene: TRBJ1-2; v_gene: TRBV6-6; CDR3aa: CASSSSGFGYGYTF; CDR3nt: TGTGCCAGCAGTTCCAGCGGTTTCGGCTATGGCTACACCTTC
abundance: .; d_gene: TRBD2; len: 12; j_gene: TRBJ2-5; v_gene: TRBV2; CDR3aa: CASSRGGETQYF; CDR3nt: TGTGCCAGCAGCCGGGGGGGGGAGACCCAGTACTTC
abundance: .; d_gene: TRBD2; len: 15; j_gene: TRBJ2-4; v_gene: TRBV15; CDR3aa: CATSRSSGSPNSQYF; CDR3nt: TGTGCCACCAGCAGAAGTAGCGGGAGTCCCAACAGTCAGTACTTC
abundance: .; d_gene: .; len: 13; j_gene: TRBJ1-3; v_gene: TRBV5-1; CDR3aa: CASSQGAGNTIYF; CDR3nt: TGCGCCAGCAGCCAGGGTGCTGGAAACACCATATATTTT
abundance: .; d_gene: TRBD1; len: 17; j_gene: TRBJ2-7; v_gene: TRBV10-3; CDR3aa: CAISSGGQGPGKDEQYF; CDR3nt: TGTGCCATCAGTTCTGGGGGACAGGGACCTGGGAAAGACGAGCAGTACTTC
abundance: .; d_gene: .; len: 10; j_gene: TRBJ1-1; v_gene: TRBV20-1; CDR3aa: CSPGGGTAFF; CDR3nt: TGCAGTCCTGGGGGGGGAACGGCTTTCTTT
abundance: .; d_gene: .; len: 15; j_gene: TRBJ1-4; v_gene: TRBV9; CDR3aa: CASSVTGYTNEKLFF; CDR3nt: TGTGCCAGCAGCGTGACAGGTTACACTAATGAAAAACTGTTTTTT
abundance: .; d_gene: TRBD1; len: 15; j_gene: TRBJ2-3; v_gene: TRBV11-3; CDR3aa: CASSLRTGFGDTQYF; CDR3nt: TGTGCCAGCAGCTTACGGACAGGCTTCGGGGATACGCAGTATTTT